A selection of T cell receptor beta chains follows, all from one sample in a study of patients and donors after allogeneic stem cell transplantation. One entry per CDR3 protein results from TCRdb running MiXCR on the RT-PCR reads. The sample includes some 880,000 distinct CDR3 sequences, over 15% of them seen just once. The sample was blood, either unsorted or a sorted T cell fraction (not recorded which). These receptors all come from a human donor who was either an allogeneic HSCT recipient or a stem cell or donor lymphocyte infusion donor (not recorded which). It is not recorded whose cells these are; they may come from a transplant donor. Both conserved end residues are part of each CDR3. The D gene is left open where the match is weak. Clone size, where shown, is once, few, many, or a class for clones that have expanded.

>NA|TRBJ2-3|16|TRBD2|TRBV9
CASSSSRGGSTDTQYF
TGTGCCAGCAGTTCATCGCGGGGGGGCAGCACAGATACGCAGTATTTT
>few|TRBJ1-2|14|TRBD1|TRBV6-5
CASSYNRGSHGYTF
TGTGCCAGCAGTTACAACAGGGGATCCCATGGCTACACCTTC
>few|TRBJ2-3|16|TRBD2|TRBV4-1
CASSKRSGSGTDTQYF
TGCGCCAGCAGCAAACGGAGCGGGAGCGGAACAGATACGCAGTATTTT
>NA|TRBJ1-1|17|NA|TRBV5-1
CASSSVKRTEMNTEAFF
TGCGCCAGCAGCTCCGTAAAACGGACAGAAATGAACACTGAAGCTTTCTTT
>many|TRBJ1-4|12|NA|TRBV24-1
CATSLRGEKLFF
TGTGCCACCAGTTTGCGGGGCGAAAAACTGTTTTTT
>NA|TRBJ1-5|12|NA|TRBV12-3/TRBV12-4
CASSRGGRPQHF
TGTGCCAGCTCCCGAGGGGGAAGGCCCCAGCATTTT
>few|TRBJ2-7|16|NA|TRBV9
CASSVKGLLLFYEQYF
TGTGCCAGCAGCGTAAAGGGACTGTTATTATTTTACGAGCAGTACTTC
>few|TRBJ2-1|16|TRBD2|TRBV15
CATSRQRTSGRDEQFF
TGTGCCACCAGCAGGCAGAGGACTAGCGGGAGGGATGAGCAGTTCTTC
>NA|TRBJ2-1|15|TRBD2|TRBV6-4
CASSVFSGRTGEQFF
TGTGCCAGCAGTGTTTTTAGCGGGAGAACAGGAGAGCAGTTCTTC
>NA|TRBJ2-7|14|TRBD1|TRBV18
CASSIQGALGEQYF
TGTGCCAGCTCTATACAGGGGGCGCTGGGCGAGCAGTACTTC
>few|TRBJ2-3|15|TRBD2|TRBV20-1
CSASSSSGSGDTQYF
TGCAGTGCTAGCTCATCGAGCGGGAGTGGAGATACGCAGTATTTT
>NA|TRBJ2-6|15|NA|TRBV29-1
CSVQGASSGANVLTF
TGCAGCGTTCAAGGGGCCAGCTCTGGGGCCAACGTCCTGACTTTC
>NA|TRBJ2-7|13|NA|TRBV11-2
CASRFTGTDEQYF
TGTGCCAGCCGGTTCACAGGGACCGACGAGCAGTACTTC
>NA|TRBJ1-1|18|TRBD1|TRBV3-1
CASSYAGRGQDQNTEAFF
TGTGCCAGCAGCTACGCGGGAAGGGGACAGGACCAGAACACTGAAGCTTTCTTT
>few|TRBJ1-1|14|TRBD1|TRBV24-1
CATSPGQGNTEAFF
TGTGCCACCAGCCCGGGACAGGGGAACACTGAAGCTTTCTTT
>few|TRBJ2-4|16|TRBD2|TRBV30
CAWSVGGGPAKNIQYF
TGTGCCTGGAGTGTAGGCGGGGGGCCAGCCAAAAACATTCAGTACTTC
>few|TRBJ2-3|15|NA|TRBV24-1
CATSDTGLSTDTQYF
TGTGCCACCAGTGACACGGGGTTAAGCACAGATACGCAGTATTTT
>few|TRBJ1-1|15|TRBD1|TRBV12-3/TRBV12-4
CASSSPGTGLPEAFF
TGTGCCAGCAGTTCCCCCGGGACAGGGCTGCCTGAAGCTTTCTTT
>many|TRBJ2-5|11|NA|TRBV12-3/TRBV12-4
CASSRSETQYF
TGTGCCAGCAGCCGATCAGAGACCCAGTACTTC
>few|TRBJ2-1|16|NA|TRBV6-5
CASSYRSRTRYNEQFF
TGTGCCAGCAGTTACCGTTCCAGGACAAGGTACAATGAGCAGTTCTTC
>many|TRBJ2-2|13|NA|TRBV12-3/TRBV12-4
CASSQQDTGELFF
TGTGCCAGCAGCCAACAGGACACCGGGGAGCTGTTTTTT
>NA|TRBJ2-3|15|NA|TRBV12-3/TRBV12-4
CASSPTSKVADTQYF
TGTGCCAGCAGTCCAACCTCAAAAGTAGCAGATACGCAGTATTTT
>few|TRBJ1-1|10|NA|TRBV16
CASSPPGAFF
TGTGCCAGCAGTCCTCCGGGGGCTTTCTTT
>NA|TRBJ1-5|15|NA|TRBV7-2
CASSPPPGLNQPQHF
TGTGCCAGCAGCCCGCCCCCGGGACTCAATCAGCCCCAGCATTTT